The T cell receptor (beta chain) described here comes from a study of identical twins. General study points: Without tracking the same donors, conclusions rested on cross-sectional statistical analysis.

This clonotype came up many times. Its specificity is not known. The CDR3 loop spans 14 amino acids. Germline V gives CDR1 SGHRS, CDR2 YFSETQ. V shed 1 base and J shed 0 bases, with 6 bases lying between them. Template switching (which added a universal primer site) was used, and cDNA carried unique molecular identifiers. Via MiXCR, TCRdb re-called the 5' RACE reads, giving one row per CDR3 protein. This table has 550,000 to 800,000 distinct CDR3 sequences, about 7.6% appearing once. The sample also formed part of further work on yellow fever vaccine responses in identical twins.

Sequencing input: PBMCs. This sequence joins TRBV5-1 and TRBJ2-3, with D uncertain. The sequence came from a woman between 18 and 29 years old in good health. CDR3 nucleotide sequence: TGCGCCAGCAGCTTGTCGGAGAGCACAGATACGCAGTATTTT. Translated, it gives CASSLSESTDTQYF.